A selection of T cell receptor beta chains follows, all from one sample in a study of blood T cell repertoires in COVID-19. The repertoire was sequenced with immunoSEQ multiplex PCR; TCRdb's copy has only in-frame clones and lacks some. The data contain about 220,000 clones, 70% to 90% of them seen just once; the ten biggest clones take up approximately 2.3%. Sample: peripheral blood. The receptors stem from a woman in her 70s with COVID-19, enrolled during active disease. Both conserved end residues are part of each CDR3. The order of the fields is V gene, clone size, J gene, D gene, CDR3 DNA, CDR3 protein. D genes are given only for firm matches. Clone sizes are given selectively: once, few, many, or a class where the clone is expanded.

V gene: TRBV7-2; clone size: NA; J gene: TRBJ1-1; D gene: NA; CDR3 DNA: TGTGCCAGCAGCTTAGAGCTCGGGGGGATAGGCACTGAAGCTTTCTTT; CDR3 protein: CASSLELGGIGTEAFF
V gene: TRBV7-2; clone size: NA; J gene: TRBJ2-5; D gene: NA; CDR3 DNA: TGTGCCAGCAGCTCCGGGGGGCAGGGGAAGGAGACCCAGTACTTC; CDR3 protein: CASSSGGQGKETQYF
V gene: TRBV3-1/TRBV3-2; clone size: NA; J gene: TRBJ2-7; D gene: NA; CDR3 DNA: TGTGCCAGCAGCCAAGTACGAAACAGCTACGAGCAGTACTTC; CDR3 protein: CASSQVRNSYEQYF
V gene: TRBV3-1/TRBV3-2; clone size: few; J gene: TRBJ1-2; D gene: NA; CDR3 DNA: TGTGCCAGCAGCCCTTCTGGGGGCCTACAGGCCTTC; CDR3 protein: CASSPSGGLQAF
V gene: TRBV5-1; clone size: few; J gene: TRBJ1-1; D gene: NA; CDR3 DNA: TGCGCCAGCAGCGGACTCGCGGGCACGAAGACTTTCTTT; CDR3 protein: CASSGLAGTKTFF
V gene: TRBV30; clone size: NA; J gene: TRBJ2-1; D gene: NA; CDR3 DNA: TGTGCCTGGAGTGTGGGGGGAGGACCCTACAATGAGCAGTTCTTC; CDR3 protein: CAWSVGGGPYNEQFF
V gene: TRBV9; clone size: NA; J gene: TRBJ2-1; D gene: NA; CDR3 DNA: TGTGCCAGCAGCGTAGACTATAACATTCCTGAGCAGTTCTTC; CDR3 protein: CASSVDYNIPEQFF
V gene: TRBV4-1; clone size: once; J gene: TRBJ1-5; D gene: NA; CDR3 DNA: TGCGCCAGCAGCCAAGAGCGGGGTAGCAATCAGCCCCAGCATTTT; CDR3 protein: CASSQERGSNQPQHF
V gene: TRBV28; clone size: NA; J gene: TRBJ2-7; D gene: TRBD2; CDR3 DNA: TGTGCCAGCAGCGGGGGGGCCTCCTACGAGCAGTACTTC; CDR3 protein: CASSGGASYEQYF
V gene: TRBV10-3; clone size: NA; J gene: TRBJ1-2; D gene: NA; CDR3 DNA: TGTGCCATCAGCCAGGAGGGCTATGGCTACACCTTC; CDR3 protein: CAISQEGYGYTF
V gene: TRBV7-6; clone size: NA; J gene: TRBJ1-2; D gene: TRBD1; CDR3 DNA: TGTGCCAGCAGCTTAGGGGGACAGGGTTATGGCTACACCTTC; CDR3 protein: CASSLGGQGYGYTF
V gene: TRBV19; clone size: NA; J gene: TRBJ2-7; D gene: TRBD1; CDR3 DNA: TGTGCCAGTAGTCGGGACAGGAACTACGAGCAGTACTTC; CDR3 protein: CASSRDRNYEQYF
V gene: TRBV4-3; clone size: once; J gene: TRBJ1-6; D gene: NA; CDR3 DNA: TGCGCCAGCAGCCAAGAGGCACAGGGAAATTCACCCCTCCACTTT; CDR3 protein: CASSQEAQGNSPLHF
V gene: TRBV20-1; clone size: NA; J gene: TRBJ2-3; D gene: NA; CDR3 DNA: TGCAGTGCTCTCCTCACAGATACGCAGTATTTT; CDR3 protein: CSALLTDTQYF
V gene: TRBV12-3/TRBV12-4; clone size: NA; J gene: TRBJ2-2; D gene: NA; CDR3 DNA: TGTGCCAGCTCGAGGGAATCGACCGGGGAGCTGTTTTTT; CDR3 protein: CASSRESTGELFF
V gene: TRBV19; clone size: NA; J gene: TRBJ2-1; D gene: NA; CDR3 DNA: TGTGCCAGTAGTATATGGGGGCGGACCAACAATGAGCAGTTCTTC; CDR3 protein: CASSIWGRTNNEQFF
V gene: TRBV6-6; clone size: NA; J gene: TRBJ2-7; D gene: TRBD1; CDR3 DNA: TGTGCCAGCAGTTACTCCTCGGGACAGGGATACGAGCAGTACTTC; CDR3 protein: CASSYSSGQGYEQYF
V gene: TRBV3-1/TRBV3-2; clone size: NA; J gene: TRBJ2-7; D gene: NA; CDR3 DNA: TGTGCCAGCAGCCAAGCTGCGCATGATGGGACTTCCCGAGTCTACGAGCAGTACTTC; CDR3 protein: CASSQAAHDGTSRVYEQYF
V gene: TRBV3-1/TRBV3-2; clone size: once; J gene: TRBJ1-2; D gene: NA; CDR3 DNA: TGTGCCAGCAGCCACCAGACAGTCTATGGCTACACCTTC; CDR3 protein: CASSHQTVYGYTF
V gene: TRBV11-1; clone size: NA; J gene: TRBJ2-2; D gene: NA; CDR3 DNA: TGTGCCAGCAGCTTTCCTGCGAACACCGGGGAGCTGTTTTTT; CDR3 protein: CASSFPANTGELFF
V gene: TRBV30; clone size: few; J gene: TRBJ1-1; D gene: TRBD1; CDR3 DNA: TGTGCCCGCCGACCCGGGGGGGACAGGGGTAACACTGAAGCTTTCTTT; CDR3 protein: CARRPGGDRGNTEAFF
V gene: TRBV4-2; clone size: NA; J gene: TRBJ2-5; D gene: TRBD2; CDR3 DNA: TGTGCCAGCAGCCATGAAGGGTTAGCGGGAGAGCAAGAGACCCAGTACTTC; CDR3 protein: CASSHEGLAGEQETQYF
V gene: TRBV6-1; clone size: NA; J gene: TRBJ1-2; D gene: TRBD1; CDR3 DNA: TGTGCCAGCAGTCCTCCTGTCTCGACAGGGTACGGCTACACCTTC; CDR3 protein: CASSPPVSTGYGYTF
V gene: TRBV3-1/TRBV3-2; clone size: NA; J gene: TRBJ1-6; D gene: NA; CDR3 DNA: TGTGCCAGCAGCCAAGATAAGAACCCCAGGCATTCACCCCTCCACTTT; CDR3 protein: CASSQDKNPRHSPLHF
V gene: TRBV7-7; clone size: NA; J gene: TRBJ2-7; D gene: NA; CDR3 DNA: TGTGCTAGCAGCTTAGATCTATACTACGAGCAGTACTTC; CDR3 protein: CASSLDLYYEQYF
V gene: TRBV2; clone size: NA; J gene: TRBJ1-5; D gene: NA; CDR3 DNA: TGTGCCAGCAGCCCGGGGGGCAGGGTGGGTCAGCCCCAGCATTTT; CDR3 protein: CASSPGGRVGQPQHF
V gene: TRBV6-2/TRBV6-3; clone size: NA; J gene: TRBJ1-5; D gene: NA; CDR3 DNA: TGTGCCAGCAGTTGGGGGCAGTCTATATATCAGCCCCAGCATTTT; CDR3 protein: CASSWGQSIYQPQHF
V gene: TRBV3-1/TRBV3-2; clone size: NA; J gene: TRBJ2-4; D gene: TRBD2; CDR3 DNA: TGTGCCAGCAGCCGCGGGGGTATTGGGGCCAAAAACATTCAGTACTTC; CDR3 protein: CASSRGGIGAKNIQYF
V gene: TRBV7-9; clone size: NA; J gene: TRBJ1-2; D gene: NA; CDR3 DNA: TGTGCCAGCAGCCATGACAGCCCCGATGGCTACACCTTC; CDR3 protein: CASSHDSPDGYTF
V gene: TRBV18; clone size: NA; J gene: TRBJ1-6; D gene: TRBD1; CDR3 DNA: TGTGCCAGCTCACCAATAGTGATGCTGCAGGGGGGTAATTCACCCCTCCACTTT; CDR3 protein: CASSPIVMLQGGNSPLHF
V gene: TRBV19; clone size: NA; J gene: TRBJ2-7; D gene: NA; CDR3 DNA: TGTGCCAGTAGCCAGACAGGCCCCAGACCGAGGCAGTACTTC; CDR3 protein: CASSQTGPRPRQYF
V gene: TRBV7-2; clone size: NA; J gene: TRBJ1-2; D gene: TRBD1; CDR3 DNA: TGTGCCAGCAGTCTAATCTGGACAGGGCGATCAAACTATGGCTACACCTTC; CDR3 protein: CASSLIWTGRSNYGYTF